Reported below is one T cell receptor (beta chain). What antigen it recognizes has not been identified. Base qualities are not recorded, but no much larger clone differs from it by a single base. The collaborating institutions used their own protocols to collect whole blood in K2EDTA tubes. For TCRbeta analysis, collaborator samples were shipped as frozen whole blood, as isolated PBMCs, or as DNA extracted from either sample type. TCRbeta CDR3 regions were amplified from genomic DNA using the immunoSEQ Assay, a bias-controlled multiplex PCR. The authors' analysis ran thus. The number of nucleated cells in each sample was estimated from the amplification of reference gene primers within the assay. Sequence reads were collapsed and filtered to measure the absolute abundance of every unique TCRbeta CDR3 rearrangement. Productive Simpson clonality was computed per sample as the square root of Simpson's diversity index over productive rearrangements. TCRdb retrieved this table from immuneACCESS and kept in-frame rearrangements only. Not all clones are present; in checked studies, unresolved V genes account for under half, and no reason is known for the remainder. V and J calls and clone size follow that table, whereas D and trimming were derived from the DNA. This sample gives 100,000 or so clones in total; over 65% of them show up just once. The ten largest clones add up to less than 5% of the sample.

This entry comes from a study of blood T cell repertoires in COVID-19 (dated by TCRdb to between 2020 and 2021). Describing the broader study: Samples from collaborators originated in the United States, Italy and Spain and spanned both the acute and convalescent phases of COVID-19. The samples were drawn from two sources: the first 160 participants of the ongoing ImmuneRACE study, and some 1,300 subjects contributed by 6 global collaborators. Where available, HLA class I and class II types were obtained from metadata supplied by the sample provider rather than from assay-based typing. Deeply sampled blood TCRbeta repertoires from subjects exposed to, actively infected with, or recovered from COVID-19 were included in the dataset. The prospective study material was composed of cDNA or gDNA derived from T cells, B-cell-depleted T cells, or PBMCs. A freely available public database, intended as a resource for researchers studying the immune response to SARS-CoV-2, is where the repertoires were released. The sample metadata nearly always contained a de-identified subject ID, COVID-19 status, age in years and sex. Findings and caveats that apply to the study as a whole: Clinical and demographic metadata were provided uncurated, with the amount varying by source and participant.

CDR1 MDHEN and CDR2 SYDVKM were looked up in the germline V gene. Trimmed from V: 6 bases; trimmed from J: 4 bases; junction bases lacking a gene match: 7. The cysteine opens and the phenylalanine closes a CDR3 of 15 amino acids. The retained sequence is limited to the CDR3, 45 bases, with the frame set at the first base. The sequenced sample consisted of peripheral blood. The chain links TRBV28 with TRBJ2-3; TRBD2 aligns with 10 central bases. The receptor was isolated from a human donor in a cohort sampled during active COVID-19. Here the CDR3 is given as CASSSPSGGADTQYF. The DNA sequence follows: TGTGCCAGCAGCTCCCCAAGCGGGGGGGCAGATACGCAGTATTTT.